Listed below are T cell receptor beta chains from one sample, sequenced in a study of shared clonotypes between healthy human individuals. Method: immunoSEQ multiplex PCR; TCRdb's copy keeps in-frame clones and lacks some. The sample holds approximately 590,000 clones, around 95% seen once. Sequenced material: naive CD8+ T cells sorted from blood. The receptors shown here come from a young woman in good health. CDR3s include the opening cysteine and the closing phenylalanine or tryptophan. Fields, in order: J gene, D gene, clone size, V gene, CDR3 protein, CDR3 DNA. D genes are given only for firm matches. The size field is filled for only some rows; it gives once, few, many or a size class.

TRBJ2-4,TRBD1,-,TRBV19,CASSNLGQGRTDIQYF,TGTGCCAGTAGTAACCTTGGACAGGGACGCACAGACATTCAGTACTTC
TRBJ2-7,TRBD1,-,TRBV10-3,CAISESRQGGNYEQYF,TGTGCCATCAGTGAGTCGAGACAGGGGGGAAACTACGAGCAGTACTTC
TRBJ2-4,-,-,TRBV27,CASSLYGLIAKNIQYF,TGTGCCAGCAGTTTATACGGACTAATAGCCAAAAACATTCAGTACTTC
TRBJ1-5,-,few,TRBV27,CASTTGINQPQHF,TGTGCCAGCACTACAGGGATCAATCAGCCCCAGCATTTT
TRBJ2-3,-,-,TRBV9,CASSLLPTSTDTQYF,TGTGCCAGCAGCCTCCTCCCCACTAGCACAGATACGCAGTATTTT
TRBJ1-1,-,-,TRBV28,CASSPPSSEAFF,TGTGCCAGCAGTCCACCTTCCTCTGAAGCTTTCTTT
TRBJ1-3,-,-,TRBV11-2,CATNRGGPAGNTIYF,TGTGCCACCAACAGAGGGGGTCCGGCTGGAAACACCATATATTTT
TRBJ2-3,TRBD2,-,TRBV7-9,CASSPPSGNTDTQYF,TGTGCCAGCAGCCCCCCCAGCGGGAACACAGATACGCAGTATTTT
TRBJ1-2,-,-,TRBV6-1,CASSEGGLDGYTF,TGTGCCAGCAGTGAAGGGGGCCTGGATGGCTACACCTTC
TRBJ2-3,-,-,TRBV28,CASSSLDGFTDTQYF,TGTGCCAGCAGTTCCCTGGACGGTTTCACAGATACGCAGTATTTT
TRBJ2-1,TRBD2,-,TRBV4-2,CASSERRVIAGVLNEQFF,TGTGCCAGCAGCGAAAGACGGGTGATAGCGGGCGTCCTGAATGAGCAGTTCTTC
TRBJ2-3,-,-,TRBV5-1,CASSLGLGRGGGDTQYF,TGCGCCAGCAGCTTGGGCCTGGGCAGGGGAGGCGGAGATACGCAGTATTTT
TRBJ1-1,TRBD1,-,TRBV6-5,CASSLTGTGNTEAFF,TGTGCCAGCAGTTTGACCGGGACAGGGAACACTGAAGCTTTCTTT
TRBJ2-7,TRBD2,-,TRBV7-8,CASSPGLAGTYEQYF,TGTGCCAGCAGCCCAGGACTAGCGGGAACCTACGAGCAGTACTTC
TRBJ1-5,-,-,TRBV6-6,CASSFGTPNQPQHF,TGTGCCAGCAGTTTTGGGACTCCCAATCAGCCCCAGCATTTT
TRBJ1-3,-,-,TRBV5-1,CASSYGPKDSNHSGNTIYF,TGCGCCAGCAGCTACGGCCCAAAAGACAGCAACCACTCTGGAAACACCATATATTTT
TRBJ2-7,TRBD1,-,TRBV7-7,CASSLGTGPYEQYF,TGTGCCAGCAGCCTCGGGACAGGGCCCTACGAGCAGTACTTC
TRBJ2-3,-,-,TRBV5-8,CASSLAISAGTDTQYF,TGTGCCAGCAGCTTAGCGATTAGCGCCGGCACAGATACGCAGTATTTT
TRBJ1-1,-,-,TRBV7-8,CASSGRTMNTEAFF,TGTGCCAGCAGCGGACGGACGATGAACACTGAAGCTTTCTTT
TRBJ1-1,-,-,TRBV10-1,CASSDQGNTEAFF,TGCGCCAGCAGTGATCAGGGGAACACTGAAGCTTTCTTT
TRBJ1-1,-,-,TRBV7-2,CASSLVPGANTEAFF,TGTGCCAGCAGCTTAGTCCCGGGGGCGAACACTGAAGCTTTCTTT
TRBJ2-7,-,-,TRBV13,CASSFRGADYEQYF,TGTGCCAGCAGCTTTAGGGGGGCGGATTACGAGCAGTACTTC